The 13 T cell receptor beta chains below come from one sample, sequenced in a study of blood T cell repertoires in COVID-19. Some clones are missing from TCRdb's copy, which holds only in-frame ones; the method was immunoSEQ multiplex PCR. Of around 300,000 clones listed, more than 70% are singletons. The sequencing input was PBMCs or T cells enriched from blood (not recorded which). The receptors were sampled from a woman younger than 45 who had recovered from COVID-19.

This chain connects TRBV7-9 to TRBJ1-4; 11 bases agree with TRBD1. Germline V gene sequence: CDR1 SEHNR, CDR2 FQNEAQ (reference sequence). J lost 5 bases, V lost 5 bases, and 4 bases had no gene match. The CDR3 is made up of 15 amino acids. CDR3 sequence (DNA): TGTGCCAGCAGCACGGGACAGGGGGTGAATGAAAAACTGTTTTTT. Residues: CASSTGQGVNEKLFF.

The chain joins TRBV5-4 to TRBJ2-7; 10 bases fit TRBD1. Per germline, CDR1 SGHNT and CDR2 YYREEE (reference sequence). The V segment lost 0 bases and the J segment 5 bases; nucleotides outside the gene matches: 8. This CDR3 region has 16 residues. The CDR3, as DNA: TGTGCCAGCAGCTTGGGGGCGGGACAGGGGTTCGACGAGCAGTACTTC. It yields the protein CASSLGAGQGFDEQYF. Full variable domain (rest looked up from reference TRBV5-4 and TRBJ2-7): ETGVTQSPTHLIKTRGQQVTLRCSSQSGHNTVSWYQQALGQGPQFIFQYYREEENGRGNFPPRFSGLQFPNYSSELNVNALELDDSALYLCASSLGAGQGFDEQYFGPGTRLTVT.

This clone was picked up one time. This sequence joins TRBV9 and TRBJ2-2; 8 nucleotides match TRBD2. Germline V gives CDR1 SGDLS, CDR2 YYNGEE. J gave up 5 bases and V 4 bases, and 7 bases lay outside the gene matches. CDR3 size: 15 residues. The CDR3: CASSIPGLVTGELFF. CDR3 in DNA: TGTGCCAGCAGCATCCCGGGACTAGTAACCGGGGAGCTGTTTTTT.

The chain joins TRBV14 to TRBJ1-2; D is possibly TRBD1 (6 bases). Germline assignment: CDR1 SGHDN and CDR2 FVKESK. V was pared by 4 bases and J by 4 bases, with 16 bases between. The CDR3 is 15 amino acids. The CDR3 region has the DNA TGTGCCAGCAGCCCGACCCAACAGGGAATCTATGGCTACACCTTC. This codes for CASSPTQQGIYGYTF. The variable domain in full, completed from reference TRBV14 and TRBJ1-2, reads EAGVTQFPSHSVIEKGQTVTLRCDPISGHDNLYWYRRVMGKEIKFLLHFVKESKQDESGMPNNRFLAERTGGTYSTLKVQPAELEDSGVYFCASSPTQQGIYGYTFGSGTRLTVV.

V is TRBV7-8 and J is TRBJ1-2, with 7 bases matching TRBD1. The CDR3 sequence is 14 residues long. J gave up 6 bases and V 8 bases, and 12 bases lay outside the gene matches. In germline, CDR1 is SGHVS, CDR2 FQNEAQ. For the CDR3, the DNA is TGTGCCAGCGGCCCAGGGGCAGGGGGGAATGGCTACACCTTC. This sequence encodes CASGPGAGGNGYTF. Full variable domain (rest looked up from reference TRBV7-8 and TRBJ1-2): GAGVSQSPRYKVAKRGQDVALRCDPISGHVSLFWYQQALGQGPEFLTYFQNEAQLDKSGLPSDRFFAERPEGSVSTLKIQRTQQEDSAVYLCASGPGAGGNGYTFGSGTRLTVV.

The chain combines TRBV7-3 with TRBJ1-2; D remains unclear. The CDR3 extends over 13 amino acids. Trimming cost V 5 bases and J 6 bases, with 13 bases left between them. Germline V lookup: CDR1 SGHTA, CDR2 FQGTGA. CDR3 sequence: CASSPSSQDGYTF. CDR3 sequence (DNA): TGTGCCAGCAGCCCCTCCTCCCAGGATGGCTACACCTTC.

This chain joins TRBV3-1 (or the pseudogene TRBV3-2) and TRBJ2-1, with 12 bases fitting TRBD2. This CDR3 comprises 15 residues. The V segment lost 3 bases and the J segment 8 bases; nucleotides outside the gene matches: 5. Germline CDR1 is LGHDT and CDR2 is YNNKEL (reference sequence). CDR3 sequence: CASSHQASGGDEQFF. The CDR3 DNA sequence: TGTGCCAGCAGCCACCAGGCTAGCGGGGGGGATGAGCAGTTCTTC.

This clone was observed a single time. V usage is TRBV10-2 and J usage is TRBJ1-6; 8 bases map to TRBD1. V trimming: 7 bases; J trimming: 8 bases; junction bases outside the gene matches: 4. In germline, CDR1 is WSHSY, CDR2 SAAADI. The CDR3 totals 13 residues. Here the CDR3 DNA reads TGCGCCAGCAACAGGGGGGAGGATTCACCCCTCCACTTT. Amino acid sequence: CASNRGEDSPLHF.

This chain uses TRBV6-5 with TRBJ2-7, with D perhaps TRBD2 (6 bases). The CDR3 is 12 residues long. Trimming pared 8 bases from V and 2 bases from J, leaving 10 bases between. Looked up from germline, CDR1 is MNHEY and CDR2 is SVGAGI. This chain's CDR3 is CASGGLTYEQYF. The DNA for the CDR3 is TGTGCCAGCGGGGGACTTACCTACGAGCAGTACTTC.

J is TRBJ2-2 and V is TRBV5-4; the match to TRBD2 covers 7 bases. J gave up 6 bases and V 4 bases, and 3 bases lay outside the gene matches. The CDR3 is 13 residues long. Germline assignment: CDR1 SGHNT and CDR2 YYREEE (reference sequence). CDR3 protein: CASSELASGELFF. CDR3 coding DNA: TGTGCCAGCAGCGAACTAGCGTCCGGGGAGCTGTTTTTT. The variable domain in full, completed from reference TRBV5-4 and TRBJ2-2, reads ETGVTQSPTHLIKTRGQQVTLRCSSQSGHNTVSWYQQALGQGPQFIFQYYREEENGRGNFPPRFSGLQFPNYSSELNVNALELDDSALYLCASSELASGELFFGEGSRLTVL.

The rearrangement links TRBV6-5 to TRBJ2-7; TRBD2 matches at 7 bases. The CDR3 extends over 13 amino acids. V shed 6 bases, J shed 4 bases, and the junction held 6 bases outside the gene matches. CDR1 is MNHEY, CDR2 SVGAGI, per germline. In DNA form, the CDR3 reads TGTGCCAGCAGGATCCCTAGCGGTTACGAGCAGTACTTC. Amino acids: CASRIPSGYEQYF.

The chain couples TRBV3-1 (or the pseudogene TRBV3-2) to TRBJ1-4; D gene uncertain. Germline assignment: CDR1 LGHDT and CDR2 YNNKEL (reference sequence). The CDR3 has 16 residues. Trimming stripped 0 bases from V and 3 bases from J, with 11 bases between. DNA for the CDR3: TGTGCCAGCAGCCAAGAATCGGGGTTACCTAATGAAAAACTGTTTTTT. Amino acids: CASSQESGLPNEKLFF.

The rearrangement uses TRBV2 and TRBJ1-5; TRBD1 matches 12 bases. Germline trimming cut 6 bases from V and 2 bases from J; bases unmatched to any gene: 2. Germline-derived CDR1 and CDR2 are SNHLY and FYNNEI. The CDR3 covers 15 residues. The CDR3 sequence: CASRGTGGGNQPQHF. CDR3 sequence (DNA): TGTGCCAGCAGAGGGACAGGGGGCGGCAATCAGCCCCAGCATTTT.